This is a list of T cell receptor beta chains from one sample in a study of CD8+ T cells in alopecia areata. Profiling relied on immunoSEQ multiplex PCR, and the TCRdb table lists in-frame clones only, not all of them. The sample yields 150,000 to 250,000 clones, around 60% seen once. Sequenced material: CD4+ T cells sorted from blood, taken at week 4, from a patient treated with tofacitinib. These receptors all stem from a human donor with alopecia areata. Each CDR3 is given with its conserved first and last residue. A D gene is named only where the DNA matches it firmly. Rows give clone size only sometimes, using once, few, many, or a class for an expanded clone.

DNA: TGCAGCGTGGAACAGGGGGCTGGGGGAGATACGCAGTATTTT
CDR3: CSVEQGAGGDTQYF
length: 14
size: NA
V: TRBV29-1
D: TRBD1
J: TRBJ2-3

DNA: TGTGCCAGCAGCCAAGTCCGGGGCGCGGAAAAACTGTTTTTT
CDR3: CASSQVRGAEKLFF
length: 14
size: NA
V: TRBV16
D: NA
J: TRBJ1-4

DNA: TGTGCCAGTCTACTGGACATGAGCAATCAGCCCCAGCATTTT
CDR3: CASLLDMSNQPQHF
length: 14
size: NA
V: TRBV2
D: NA
J: TRBJ1-5

DNA: TGTGCCAGCAGCCATCGGGGGCTAGCAGGCGAGCAGTACTTC
CDR3: CASSHRGLAGEQYF
length: 14
size: few
V: TRBV14
D: NA
J: TRBJ2-7

DNA: TGTGCCAGCAAGGAGGGACATGGGGGGGAGACCCAGTACTTC
CDR3: CASKEGHGGETQYF
length: 14
size: NA
V: TRBV27
D: NA
J: TRBJ2-5

DNA: TGTGCCAGCAGGGAGGGGTGGGACAGCCAGTCCTCTTTCTATGGCTACACCTTC
CDR3: CASREGWDSQSSFYGYTF
length: 18
size: NA
V: TRBV11-2
D: TRBD1
J: TRBJ1-2

DNA: TGTGCCAGCAGGGCGGACAGCCCCAGAATACATACGCAGTATTTT
CDR3: CASRADSPRIHTQYF
length: 15
size: NA
V: TRBV2
D: NA
J: TRBJ2-3

DNA: TGTGCCAGCAGCCCCTCATCCACCCTAGGCACAGATACGCAGTATTTT
CDR3: CASSPSSTLGTDTQYF
length: 16
size: NA
V: TRBV6-6
D: NA
J: TRBJ2-3

DNA: TGTGCCAGCAGTACCGGACAGGTTTATGGCTACACCTTC
CDR3: CASSTGQVYGYTF
length: 13
size: few
V: TRBV28
D: TRBD1
J: TRBJ1-2

DNA: TGCACCGGGGGAGCCAACTATGGCTACACCTTC
CDR3: CTGGANYGYTF
length: 11
size: NA
V: TRBV29-1
D: NA
J: TRBJ1-2

DNA: TGTGCCAGCAGCTTTGGCAGGAACTCTGGGGCCAACGTCCTGACTTTC
CDR3: CASSFGRNSGANVLTF
length: 16
size: once
V: TRBV7-6
D: NA
J: TRBJ2-6

DNA: TGCGCCAGCAGCCAAGAGCCCATACCTTCTGGAAAACTGTTTTTT
CDR3: CASSQEPIPSGKLFF
length: 15
size: NA
V: TRBV4-1
D: NA
J: TRBJ1-4

DNA: TGCAGCGCTCCAGGGGAAACGGACTATGGCTACACCTTC
CDR3: CSAPGETDYGYTF
length: 13
size: NA
V: TRBV29-1
D: NA
J: TRBJ1-2

DNA: TGTGCCAGCAGTGAATTCGGCGGGAGCGCAGAGACCCAGTACTTC
CDR3: CASSEFGGSAETQYF
length: 15
size: NA
V: TRBV25-1
D: TRBD2
J: TRBJ2-5

DNA: TGCGCCAGCAGCTTGGAGGCAGACACTGAAGCTTTCTTT
CDR3: CASSLEADTEAFF
length: 13
size: NA
V: TRBV5-1
D: NA
J: TRBJ1-1

DNA: TGTGCCTGGAGTGAGGGACAGGGGGCTTGGGGCGGCTACACCTTC
CDR3: CAWSEGQGAWGGYTF
length: 15
size: once
V: TRBV30
D: TRBD1
J: TRBJ1-2

DNA: TGTGCCGGGGGTCAAGAGACCCAGTACTTC
CDR3: CAGGQETQYF
length: 10
size: NA
V: TRBV30
D: NA
J: TRBJ2-5

DNA: TGTGCCAGCAGTGATACTTTCGGGAGCCAAGAGACCCAGTACTTC
CDR3: CASSDTFGSQETQYF
length: 15
size: once
V: TRBV2
D: NA
J: TRBJ2-5

DNA: TGCGCCAGCAGCTTGCAGGTTCAGCGGGGGGGATCCTACAATGAGCAGTTCTTC
CDR3: CASSLQVQRGGSYNEQFF
length: 18
size: few
V: TRBV5-1
D: TRBD2
J: TRBJ2-1

DNA: TGTGCCACCAGCAGAGATTTGGGGGACACAGATACGCAGTATTTT
CDR3: CATSRDLGDTDTQYF
length: 15
size: NA
V: TRBV15
D: NA
J: TRBJ2-3